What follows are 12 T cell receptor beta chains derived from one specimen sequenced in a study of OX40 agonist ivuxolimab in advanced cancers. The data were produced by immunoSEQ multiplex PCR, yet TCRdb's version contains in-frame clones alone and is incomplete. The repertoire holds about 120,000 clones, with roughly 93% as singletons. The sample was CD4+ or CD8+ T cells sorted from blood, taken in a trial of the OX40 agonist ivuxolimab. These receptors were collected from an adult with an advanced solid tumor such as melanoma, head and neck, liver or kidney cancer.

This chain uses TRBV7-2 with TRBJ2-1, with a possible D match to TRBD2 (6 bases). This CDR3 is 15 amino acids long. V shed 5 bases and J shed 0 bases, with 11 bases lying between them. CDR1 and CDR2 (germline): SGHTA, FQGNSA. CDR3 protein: CASSRTTSSYNEQFF. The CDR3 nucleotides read TGTGCCAGCAGCCGGACGACTAGCTCCTACAATGAGCAGTTCTTC. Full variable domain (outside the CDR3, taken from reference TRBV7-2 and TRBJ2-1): GAGVSQSPSNKVTEKGKDVELRCDPISGHTALYWYRQSLGQGLEFLIYFQGNSAPDKSGLPSDRFSAERTGGSVSTLTIQRTQQEDSAVYLCASSRTTSSYNEQFFGPGTRLTVL.

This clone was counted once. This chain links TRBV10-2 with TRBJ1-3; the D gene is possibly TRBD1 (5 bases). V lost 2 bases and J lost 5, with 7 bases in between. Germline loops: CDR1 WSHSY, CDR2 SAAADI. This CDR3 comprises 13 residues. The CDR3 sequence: CASSEQGRNTIYF. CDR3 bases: TGCGCCAGCAGTGAGCAGGGCAGAAACACCATATATTTT.

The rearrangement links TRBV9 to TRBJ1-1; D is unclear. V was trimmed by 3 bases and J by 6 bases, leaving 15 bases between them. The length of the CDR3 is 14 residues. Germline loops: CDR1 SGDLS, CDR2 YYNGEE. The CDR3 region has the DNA TGTGCCAGCAGCGCAGGACTGGGTTTTGCTGAAGCTTTCTTT. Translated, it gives CASSAGLGFAEAFF.

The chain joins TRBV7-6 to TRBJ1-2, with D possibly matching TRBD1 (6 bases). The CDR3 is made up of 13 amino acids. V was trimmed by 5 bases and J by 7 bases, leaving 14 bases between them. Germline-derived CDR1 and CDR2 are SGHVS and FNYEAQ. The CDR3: CASSADSWRGYTF. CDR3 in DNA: TGTGCCAGCAGCGCGGACAGTTGGCGTGGCTACACCTTC.

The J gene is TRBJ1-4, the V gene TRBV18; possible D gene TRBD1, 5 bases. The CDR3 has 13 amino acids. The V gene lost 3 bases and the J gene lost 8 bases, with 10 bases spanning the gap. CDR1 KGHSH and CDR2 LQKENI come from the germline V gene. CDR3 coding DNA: TGTGCCAGCTCACCGGGGGTACGCGAAAAACTGTTTTTT. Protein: CASSPGVREKLFF.

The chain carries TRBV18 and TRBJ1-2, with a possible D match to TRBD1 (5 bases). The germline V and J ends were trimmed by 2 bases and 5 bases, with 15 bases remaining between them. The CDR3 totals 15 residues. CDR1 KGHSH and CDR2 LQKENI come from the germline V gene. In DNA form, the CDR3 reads TGTGCCAGCTCACCAGTCGTCGAGGGGCTGTATGGCTACACCTTC. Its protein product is CASSPVVEGLYGYTF.

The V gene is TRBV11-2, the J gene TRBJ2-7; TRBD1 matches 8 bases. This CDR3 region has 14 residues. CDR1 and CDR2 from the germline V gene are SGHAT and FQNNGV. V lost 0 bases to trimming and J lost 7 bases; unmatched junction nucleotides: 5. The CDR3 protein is CASSLEGRGREQYF. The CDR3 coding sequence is TGTGCCAGCAGCTTAGAAGGCAGGGGGCGGGAGCAGTACTTC.

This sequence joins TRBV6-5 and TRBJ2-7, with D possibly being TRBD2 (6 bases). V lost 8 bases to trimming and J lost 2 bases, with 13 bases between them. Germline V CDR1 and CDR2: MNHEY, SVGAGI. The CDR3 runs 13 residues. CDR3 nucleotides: TGTGCCAGCGCCGGGGACTTCCCCTACGAGCAGTACTTC. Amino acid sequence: CASAGDFPYEQYF.

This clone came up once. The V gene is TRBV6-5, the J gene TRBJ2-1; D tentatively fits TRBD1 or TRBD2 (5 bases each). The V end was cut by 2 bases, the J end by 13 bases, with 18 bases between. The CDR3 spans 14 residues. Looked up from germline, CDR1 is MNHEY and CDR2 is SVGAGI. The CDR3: CASSYRVSGTPQFF. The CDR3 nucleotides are TGTGCCAGCAGTTACAGGGTGAGTGGGACGCCACAGTTCTTC.

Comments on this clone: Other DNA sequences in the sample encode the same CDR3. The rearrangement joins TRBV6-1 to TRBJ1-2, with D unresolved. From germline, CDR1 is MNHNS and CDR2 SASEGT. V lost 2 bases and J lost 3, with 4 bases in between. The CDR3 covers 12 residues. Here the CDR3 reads CASSERDYGYTF. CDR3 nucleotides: TGTGCCAGCAGTGAACGGGACTATGGCTACACCTTC.

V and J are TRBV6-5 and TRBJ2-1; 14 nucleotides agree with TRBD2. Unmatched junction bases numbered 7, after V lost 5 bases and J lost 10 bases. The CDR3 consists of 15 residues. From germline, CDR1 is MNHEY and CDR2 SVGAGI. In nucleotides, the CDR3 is TGTGCCAGCAGTGCAGGACTAGCGGGAGGTACCGAGCAGTTCTTC. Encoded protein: CASSAGLAGGTEQFF.

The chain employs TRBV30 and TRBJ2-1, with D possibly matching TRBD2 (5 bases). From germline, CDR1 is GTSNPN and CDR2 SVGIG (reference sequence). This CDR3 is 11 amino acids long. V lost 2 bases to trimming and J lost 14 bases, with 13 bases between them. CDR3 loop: CAWSFRGVEFF. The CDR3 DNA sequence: TGTGCCTGGAGTTTTCGGGGTGTAGAGTTCTTC.